The rows below give T cell receptor beta chains drawn from one sample of a study of shared clonotypes between healthy human individuals. The method was immunoSEQ multiplex PCR; TCRdb's version includes in-frame clones alone and lacks a portion of them. The sample contains 2.3 million or so clones, 93% of which appear only once. Material: naive CD4+ T cells from PBMCs. The receptor set was obtained from a man between 18 and 29 years old in good health. Some clones in this sample may be carry-over from other donors' samples. The CDR3 runs from the conserved cysteine through the conserved F or W. A D gene is named only where the DNA matches it firmly. Clone size is shown for a subset of rows, as once, few, many or a class of expanded clone.

d_gene: -; v_gene: TRBV6-5; abundance: -; j_gene: TRBJ1-1; len: 15; CDR3nt: TGTGCCAGCAGTTCGGAGGGTTTTCGAAACACTGAAGCTTTCTTT; CDR3aa: CASSSEGFRNTEAFF
d_gene: TRBD1; v_gene: TRBV2; abundance: -; j_gene: TRBJ1-1; len: 16; CDR3nt: TGTGCCAGCAGTAGGCGGGACAGGGAAAGGGGGGCTGAAGCTTTCTTT; CDR3aa: CASSRRDRERGAEAFF
d_gene: TRBD1; v_gene: TRBV5-4; abundance: -; j_gene: TRBJ1-1; len: 16; CDR3nt: TGTGCCAGCAGCTTCAAAATGACAGGGGGCCAAACTGAAGCTTTCTTT; CDR3aa: CASSFKMTGGQTEAFF
d_gene: -; v_gene: TRBV2; abundance: -; j_gene: TRBJ1-2; len: 13; CDR3nt: TGTGCCAGCAGTGATTTATTAGGGCCTGGCTACACCTTC; CDR3aa: CASSDLLGPGYTF
d_gene: -; v_gene: TRBV19; abundance: once; j_gene: TRBJ1-5; len: 16; CDR3nt: TGTGCCAGTAGTATGGGGCTGGGGCAATTAGATCAGCCCCAGCATTTT; CDR3aa: CASSMGLGQLDQPQHF
d_gene: TRBD2; v_gene: TRBV4-2; abundance: -; j_gene: TRBJ2-5; len: 16; CDR3nt: TGTGCCAGCAGCCAAGGTCTTAGCGGGACCCAAGAGACCCAGTACTTC; CDR3aa: CASSQGLSGTQETQYF
d_gene: -; v_gene: TRBV19; abundance: -; j_gene: TRBJ1-2; len: 11; CDR3nt: TGTGCCAGTACGAGGGGTTATGGCTACACCTTC; CDR3aa: CASTRGYGYTF
d_gene: TRBD1; v_gene: TRBV28; abundance: -; j_gene: TRBJ2-5; len: 17; CDR3nt: TGTGCCAGCAGTCTACCCCCTCGACAGGGAGCCAGGGAGACCCAGTACTTC; CDR3aa: CASSLPPRQGARETQYF
d_gene: TRBD1; v_gene: TRBV7-3; abundance: -; j_gene: TRBJ2-7; len: 17; CDR3nt: TGTGCCAGCAGTCCAAAGACCCGGACAGGGTTCCCCTACGAGCAGTACTTC; CDR3aa: CASSPKTRTGFPYEQYF
d_gene: -; v_gene: TRBV5-1; abundance: -; j_gene: TRBJ2-2; len: 14; CDR3nt: TGCGCCAGCAGCTTGGAGCGTGGGTCCGGGGAGCTGTTTTTT; CDR3aa: CASSLERGSGELFF
d_gene: TRBD1; v_gene: TRBV28; abundance: -; j_gene: TRBJ1-6; len: 17; CDR3nt: TGTGCCAGCAGTCCCGTGACAGGGCGAGGATATAATTCACCCCTCCACTTT; CDR3aa: CASSPVTGRGYNSPLHF
d_gene: TRBD1; v_gene: TRBV11-2; abundance: once; j_gene: TRBJ2-3; len: 14; CDR3nt: TGTGCCAGCAGCACCGACAGGGGCACAGATACGCAGTATTTT; CDR3aa: CASSTDRGTDTQYF
d_gene: -; v_gene: TRBV14; abundance: -; j_gene: TRBJ2-7; len: 15; CDR3nt: TGTGCCAGCAGCCCCCCCCCAGGCCGTCCCTACGAGCAGTACTTC; CDR3aa: CASSPPPGRPYEQYF
d_gene: -; v_gene: TRBV9; abundance: few; j_gene: TRBJ1-3; len: 12; CDR3nt: -; CDR3aa: CASSVGAGTVNF
d_gene: -; v_gene: TRBV4-1; abundance: -; j_gene: TRBJ1-5; len: 13; CDR3nt: TGCGCCAGCAGCCAAGTAGGGGTTGAGCCCCAGCATTTT; CDR3aa: CASSQVGVEPQHF
d_gene: -; v_gene: TRBV9; abundance: -; j_gene: TRBJ1-3; len: 14; CDR3nt: TGTGCCAGCAGCGTACTCGACAGAGGAAACACCATATATTTT; CDR3aa: CASSVLDRGNTIYF
d_gene: -; v_gene: TRBV28; abundance: -; j_gene: TRBJ1-2; len: 13; CDR3nt: TGTGCCAGCTCCATGCTGGGGGGGCGAGGCTACACCTTC; CDR3aa: CASSMLGGRGYTF
d_gene: -; v_gene: TRBV7-9; abundance: -; j_gene: TRBJ2-1; len: 14; CDR3nt: TGTGCCAGCAGCTTAACCGACCATTCCAATGAGCAGTTCTTC; CDR3aa: CASSLTDHSNEQFF
d_gene: -; v_gene: TRBV5-4; abundance: -; j_gene: TRBJ2-5; len: 14; CDR3nt: TGTGCCAGCAGCTTGGTCTCTAGCCAAGAGACCCAGTACTTC; CDR3aa: CASSLVSSQETQYF
d_gene: TRBD2; v_gene: TRBV5-1; abundance: -; j_gene: TRBJ2-1; len: 16; CDR3nt: TGCGCCAGCAGCTTGGACCTTGGACTAGCGGGTAATGAGCAGTTCTTC; CDR3aa: CASSLDLGLAGNEQFF
d_gene: -; v_gene: TRBV6-1; abundance: -; j_gene: TRBJ2-5; len: 12; CDR3nt: TGTGCCAGCAGGGGTTTTGGGGAGACCCAGTACTTC; CDR3aa: CASRGFGETQYF
d_gene: -; v_gene: TRBV6-5; abundance: -; j_gene: TRBJ2-2; len: 15; CDR3nt: TGTGCCAGCAGTTACTCTTTAGGGGGTACCGGGGAGCTGTTTTTT; CDR3aa: CASSYSLGGTGELFF
d_gene: -; v_gene: TRBV6-6; abundance: -; j_gene: TRBJ2-5; len: 15; CDR3nt: TGTGCCAGCAGTGGCCATCAGGGTTTCCAAGAGACCCAGTACTTC; CDR3aa: CASSGHQGFQETQYF
d_gene: TRBD1; v_gene: TRBV28; abundance: -; j_gene: TRBJ1-2; len: 13; CDR3nt: TGTGCCACCCGACAGGGTTATAACTATGGCTACACCTTC; CDR3aa: CATRQGYNYGYTF
d_gene: -; v_gene: TRBV2; abundance: -; j_gene: TRBJ1-6; len: 12; CDR3nt: TGTGCCAGCAGTGTTCGGTGGGGAACCCTCCACTTT; CDR3aa: CASSVRWGTLHF
d_gene: TRBD2; v_gene: TRBV7-8; abundance: -; j_gene: TRBJ2-5; len: 14; CDR3nt: TGTGCCAGCAGCTTTAGGCTAGCGGGAGAGACCCAGTACTTC; CDR3aa: CASSFRLAGETQYF
d_gene: -; v_gene: TRBV5-8; abundance: -; j_gene: TRBJ1-2; len: 15; CDR3nt: TGTGCCAGCAGCTTGGATTTCGGGGCTTACTATGGCTACACCTTC; CDR3aa: CASSLDFGAYYGYTF
d_gene: TRBD2; v_gene: TRBV7-2; abundance: -; j_gene: TRBJ2-1; len: 16; CDR3nt: TGTGCCAGCAGGACTCCGGGACTAGCGGGAGTTGATGAGCAGTTCTTC; CDR3aa: CASRTPGLAGVDEQFF
d_gene: -; v_gene: TRBV6-5; abundance: -; j_gene: TRBJ1-2; len: 16; CDR3nt: TGTGCCAGCAGTTCGGACCGATACAGGGTGAGCTATGGCTACACCTTC; CDR3aa: CASSSDRYRVSYGYTF
d_gene: -; v_gene: TRBV10-3; abundance: -; j_gene: TRBJ1-1; len: 13; CDR3nt: TGTGCCATCAGTGAGTATGAATTCACTGAAGCTTTCTTT; CDR3aa: CAISEYEFTEAFF
d_gene: -; v_gene: TRBV6-5; abundance: -; j_gene: TRBJ1-1; len: 15; CDR3nt: TGTGCCAGCAGTTACGGAGGGGTCCTGAACACTGAAGCTTTCTTT; CDR3aa: CASSYGGVLNTEAFF
d_gene: TRBD2; v_gene: TRBV11-2; abundance: -; j_gene: TRBJ2-3; len: 17; CDR3nt: TGTGCCAGCAGCTCATTGGGACTAGCGGGAGGGCCAGATACGCAGTATTTT; CDR3aa: CASSSLGLAGGPDTQYF
d_gene: -; v_gene: TRBV6-1; abundance: -; j_gene: TRBJ1-5; len: 15; CDR3nt: TGTGCCAGCAGTAACAGGGACTATAGCAATCAGCCCCAGCATTTT; CDR3aa: CASSNRDYSNQPQHF
d_gene: -; v_gene: TRBV6-6; abundance: -; j_gene: TRBJ1-2; len: 16; CDR3nt: TGTGCCAGCAGCAGAGAGACAGCCCCCGATAACTATGGCTACACCTTC; CDR3aa: CASSRETAPDNYGYTF
d_gene: TRBD2; v_gene: TRBV6-5; abundance: -; j_gene: TRBJ2-5; len: 14; CDR3nt: TGTGCCAGCAGTTACTCAGGCGGGAGGAAGACCCAGTACTTC; CDR3aa: CASSYSGGRKTQYF
d_gene: -; v_gene: TRBV5-1; abundance: once; j_gene: TRBJ2-7; len: 14; CDR3nt: TGCGCCAGCAGCGTAGGACAGAACTCCTACGAGCAGTACTTC; CDR3aa: CASSVGQNSYEQYF
d_gene: -; v_gene: TRBV5-1; abundance: -; j_gene: TRBJ1-1; len: 14; CDR3nt: TGCGCCAGCAGCTTGAACAGGGCGGACACTGAAGCTTTCTTT; CDR3aa: CASSLNRADTEAFF
d_gene: -; v_gene: TRBV28; abundance: -; j_gene: TRBJ2-7; len: 13; CDR3nt: TGTGCCAGCAGTTGGGCCCATGGGCAGGGTCCGTACTTC; CDR3aa: CASSWAHGQGPYF
d_gene: -; v_gene: TRBV9; abundance: -; j_gene: TRBJ1-3; len: 16; CDR3nt: TGTGCCAGCAGCGTGAGGGGAGGCGAAGCAGGAAACACCATATATTTT; CDR3aa: CASSVRGGEAGNTIYF
d_gene: -; v_gene: TRBV21-1; abundance: -; j_gene: TRBJ2-1; len: 16; CDR3nt: TGTGCCAGCAGCGGCCAGAGGGGGACTTCCTACAATGAGCAGTTCTTC; CDR3aa: CASSGQRGTSYNEQFF
d_gene: -; v_gene: TRBV4-1; abundance: once; j_gene: TRBJ2-6; len: 18; CDR3nt: TGCGCCAGCAGCCAATCGACGCGGACAGCGTCAGGGGCCAACGTCCTGACTTTC; CDR3aa: CASSQSTRTASGANVLTF
d_gene: TRBD1; v_gene: TRBV9; abundance: -; j_gene: TRBJ2-1; len: 16; CDR3nt: TGTGCCAGCAGCGGGGGGACAGGGAGGACCTACAATGAGCAGTTCTTC; CDR3aa: CASSGGTGRTYNEQFF
d_gene: -; v_gene: TRBV28; abundance: -; j_gene: TRBJ1-5; len: 16; CDR3nt: TGTGCCAGCAGATCCACCGGGCCCCCGATATACCAGCCCCAGCATTTT; CDR3aa: CASRSTGPPIYQPQHF
d_gene: TRBD2; v_gene: TRBV13; abundance: -; j_gene: TRBJ2-1; len: 15; CDR3nt: TGTGCCAGCAGCTTAGAAATAGCGGGATTGGTTGAGCAGTTCTTC; CDR3aa: CASSLEIAGLVEQFF
d_gene: TRBD1; v_gene: TRBV4-2; abundance: -; j_gene: TRBJ1-5; len: 15; CDR3nt: TGTGCCAGCAGCCAAGGAGCGGGACAGGATCAGCCCCAGCATTTT; CDR3aa: CASSQGAGQDQPQHF
d_gene: TRBD2; v_gene: TRBV9; abundance: -; j_gene: TRBJ2-1; len: 15; CDR3nt: TGTGCCAGCAGCGTAGACGGGAGGGCCGACAATGAGCAGTTCTTC; CDR3aa: CASSVDGRADNEQFF
d_gene: -; v_gene: TRBV5-1; abundance: -; j_gene: TRBJ1-1; len: 15; CDR3nt: TGCGCCAGCTCTCTTGGGGGGCAGGTGAACACTGAAGCTTTCTTT; CDR3aa: CASSLGGQVNTEAFF
d_gene: -; v_gene: TRBV19; abundance: -; j_gene: TRBJ1-2; len: 15; CDR3nt: TGTGCCAGTAGTATACTGTCGGATGTTAACTATGGCTACACCTTC; CDR3aa: CASSILSDVNYGYTF
d_gene: -; v_gene: TRBV29-1; abundance: -; j_gene: TRBJ1-1; len: 14; CDR3nt: TGCAGCGTTGAAGATCTGTGGGAGAGTAGTATAGCTTTCTTT; CDR3aa: CSVEDLWESSIAFF
d_gene: TRBD1; v_gene: TRBV6-1; abundance: once; j_gene: TRBJ1-1; len: 14; CDR3nt: TGTGCCAGCAGAATTGACAGGGGGGGTACTGAAGCTTTCTTT; CDR3aa: CASRIDRGGTEAFF